This T cell receptor beta chain was observed in a study of shared clonotypes between healthy human individuals. Study-level information: A couple of female and a few male donors aged 18 to 49 were enrolled. Per donor, CD8 memory used one plate, CD8 naive used two, CD4 memory used three and CD4 naive used three.

The study's findings and limits: Estimated richness values were generally larger in naive subsets than in memory subsets. Rarefaction showed sorted-subset sequencing was incomplete despite large depth.

In the case of this clone: What it recognizes is unknown.

The V gene end was trimmed by 4 bases and the J gene end by 7 bases; junction bases not matched to a gene: 7. Germline V gene lookup returns CDR1 SEHNR and CDR2 FQNEAQ (reference sequence). This CDR3 comprises 14 residues. The protocol was immunoSEQ multiplex PCR, while the TCRdb copy is restricted to in-frame clones and leaves out a portion. The profile shows 800,000 to 950,000 clones, around 96% of them singletons. The naive CD8 fraction comprised CD45RO-negative cells positively selected for CCR7 and excluded terminally differentiated effector memory CD45RA+ cells. Sequenced input: naive CD8+ T cells sorted from blood. This TCR was sampled from a man aged 30-40 years in good health. The V call is TRBV7-9, the J call TRBJ2-4, with TRBD2 matching over 7 bases. CDR3 sequence reads: CASSSSGIGNIQYF. CDR3 nucleotides: TGTGCCAGCAGCTCAAGCGGGATCGGGAACATTCAGTACTTC.